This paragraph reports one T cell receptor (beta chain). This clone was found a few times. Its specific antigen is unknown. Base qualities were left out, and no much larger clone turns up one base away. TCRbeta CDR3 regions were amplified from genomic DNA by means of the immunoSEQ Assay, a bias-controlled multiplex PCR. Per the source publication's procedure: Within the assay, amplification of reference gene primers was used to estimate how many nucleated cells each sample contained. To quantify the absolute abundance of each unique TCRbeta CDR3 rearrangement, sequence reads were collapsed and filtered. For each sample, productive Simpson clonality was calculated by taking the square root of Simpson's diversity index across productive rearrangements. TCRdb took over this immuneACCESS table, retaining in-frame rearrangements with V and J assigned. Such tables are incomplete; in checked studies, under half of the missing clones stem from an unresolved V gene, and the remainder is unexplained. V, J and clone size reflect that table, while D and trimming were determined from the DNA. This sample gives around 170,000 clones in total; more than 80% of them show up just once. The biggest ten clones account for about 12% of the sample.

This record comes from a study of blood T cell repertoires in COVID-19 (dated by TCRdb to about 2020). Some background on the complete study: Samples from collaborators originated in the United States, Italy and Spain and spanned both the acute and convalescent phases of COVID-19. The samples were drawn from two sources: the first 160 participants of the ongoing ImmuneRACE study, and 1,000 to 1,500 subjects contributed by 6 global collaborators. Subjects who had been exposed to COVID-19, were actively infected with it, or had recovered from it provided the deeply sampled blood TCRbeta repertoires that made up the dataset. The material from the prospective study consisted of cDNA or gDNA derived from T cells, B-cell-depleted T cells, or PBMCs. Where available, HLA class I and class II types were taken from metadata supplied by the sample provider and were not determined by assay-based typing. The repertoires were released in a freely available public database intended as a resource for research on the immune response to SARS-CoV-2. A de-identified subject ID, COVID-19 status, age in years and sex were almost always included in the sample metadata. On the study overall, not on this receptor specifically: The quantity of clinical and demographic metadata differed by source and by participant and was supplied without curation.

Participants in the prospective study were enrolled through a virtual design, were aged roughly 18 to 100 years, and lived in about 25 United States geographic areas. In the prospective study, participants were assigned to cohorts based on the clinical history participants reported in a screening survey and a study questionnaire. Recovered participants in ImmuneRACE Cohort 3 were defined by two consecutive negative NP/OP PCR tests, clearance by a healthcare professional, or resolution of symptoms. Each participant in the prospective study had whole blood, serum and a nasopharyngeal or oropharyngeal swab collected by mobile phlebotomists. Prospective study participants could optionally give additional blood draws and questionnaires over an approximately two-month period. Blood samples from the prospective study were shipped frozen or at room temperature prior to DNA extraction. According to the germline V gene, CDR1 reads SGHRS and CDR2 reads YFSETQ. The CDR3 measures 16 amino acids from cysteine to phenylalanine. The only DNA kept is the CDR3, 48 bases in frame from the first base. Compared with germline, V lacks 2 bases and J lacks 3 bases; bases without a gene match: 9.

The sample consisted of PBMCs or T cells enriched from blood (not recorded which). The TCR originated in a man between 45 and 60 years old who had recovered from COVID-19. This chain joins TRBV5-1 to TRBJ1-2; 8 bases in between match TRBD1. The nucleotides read TGCGCCAGCAGCTTAAACGGACAGGGCCCGCACTATGGCTACACCTTC. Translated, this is CASSLNGQGPHYGYTF.